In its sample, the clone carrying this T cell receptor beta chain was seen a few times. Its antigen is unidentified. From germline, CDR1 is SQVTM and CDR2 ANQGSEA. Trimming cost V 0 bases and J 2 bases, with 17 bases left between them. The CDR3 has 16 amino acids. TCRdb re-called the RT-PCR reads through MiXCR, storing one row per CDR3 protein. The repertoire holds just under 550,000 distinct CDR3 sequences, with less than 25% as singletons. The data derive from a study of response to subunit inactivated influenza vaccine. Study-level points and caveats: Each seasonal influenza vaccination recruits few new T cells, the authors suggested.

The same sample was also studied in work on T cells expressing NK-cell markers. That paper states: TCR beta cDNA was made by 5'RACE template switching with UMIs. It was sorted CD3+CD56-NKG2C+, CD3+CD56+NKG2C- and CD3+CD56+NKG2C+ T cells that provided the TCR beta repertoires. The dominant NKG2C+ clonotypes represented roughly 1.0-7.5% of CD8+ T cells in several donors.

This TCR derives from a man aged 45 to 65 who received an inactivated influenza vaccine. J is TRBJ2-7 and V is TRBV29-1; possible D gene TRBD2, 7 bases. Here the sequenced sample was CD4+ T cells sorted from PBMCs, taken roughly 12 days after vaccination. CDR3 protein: CSVEEGGGRGTYEQYF. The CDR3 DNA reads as TGCAGCGTTGAAGAAGGCGGGGGCAGGGGTACCTACGAGCAGTACTTC.